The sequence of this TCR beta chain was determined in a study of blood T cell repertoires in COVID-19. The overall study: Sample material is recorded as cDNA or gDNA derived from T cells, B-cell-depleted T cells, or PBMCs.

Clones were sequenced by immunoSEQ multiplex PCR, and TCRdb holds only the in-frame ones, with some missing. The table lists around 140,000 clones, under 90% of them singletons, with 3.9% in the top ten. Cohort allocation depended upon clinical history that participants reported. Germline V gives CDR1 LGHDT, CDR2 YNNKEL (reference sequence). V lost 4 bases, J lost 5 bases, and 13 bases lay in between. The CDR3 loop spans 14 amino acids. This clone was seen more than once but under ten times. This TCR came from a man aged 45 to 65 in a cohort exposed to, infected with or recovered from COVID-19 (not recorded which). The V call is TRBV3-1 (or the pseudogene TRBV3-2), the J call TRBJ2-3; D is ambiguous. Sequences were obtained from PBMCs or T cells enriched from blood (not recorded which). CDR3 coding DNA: TGTGCCAGCAGCCCCGATCGAGAGATAGATACGCAGTATTTT. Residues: CASSPDREIDTQYF.